This TCR beta chain appears in the sequencing data of a study of response to subunit inactivated influenza vaccine. The CDR3 is made up of 17 amino acids. CDR1 is DFQATT and CDR2 is SNEGSKA in the germline V gene (reference sequence). V was pared by 0 bases and J by 4 bases, with 19 bases between. Using its own MiXCR run on the RT-PCR reads, TCRdb lists one record per CDR3 protein. Of hundreds of thousands of distinct CDR3 sequences detected, around 15% appear once; the ten largest clones hold roughly 7.2%. This specimen consisted of PBMCs from blood, obtained approximately 15 days before vaccination. The TCR originated in a man over 45 who received an inactivated influenza vaccine. The V call is TRBV20-1, the J call TRBJ2-1; weak D call: TRBD2 (6 bases). This CDR3 reads CSARDLLAGRPYNEQFF. For the CDR3, the DNA is TGCAGTGCTAGAGATCTTTTAGCAGGGAGGCCTTACAATGAGCAGTTCTTC.